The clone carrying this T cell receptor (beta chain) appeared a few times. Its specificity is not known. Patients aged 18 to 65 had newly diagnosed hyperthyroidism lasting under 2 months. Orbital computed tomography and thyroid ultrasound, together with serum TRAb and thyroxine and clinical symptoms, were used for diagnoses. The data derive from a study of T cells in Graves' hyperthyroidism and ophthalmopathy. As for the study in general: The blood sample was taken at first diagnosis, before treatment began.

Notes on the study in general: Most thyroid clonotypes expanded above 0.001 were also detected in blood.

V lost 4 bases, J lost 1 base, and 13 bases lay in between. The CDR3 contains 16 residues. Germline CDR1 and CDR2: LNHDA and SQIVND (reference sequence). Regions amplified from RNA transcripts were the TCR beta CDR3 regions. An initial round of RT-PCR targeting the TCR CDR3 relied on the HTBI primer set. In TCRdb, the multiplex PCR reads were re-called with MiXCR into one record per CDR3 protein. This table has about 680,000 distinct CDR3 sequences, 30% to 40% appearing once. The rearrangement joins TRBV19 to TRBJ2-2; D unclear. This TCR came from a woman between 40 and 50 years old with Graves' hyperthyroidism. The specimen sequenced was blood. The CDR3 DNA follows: TGTGCCAGTAGTAGAACGGATCTCATGAACACCGGGGAGCTGTTTTTT. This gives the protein CASSRTDLMNTGELFF.